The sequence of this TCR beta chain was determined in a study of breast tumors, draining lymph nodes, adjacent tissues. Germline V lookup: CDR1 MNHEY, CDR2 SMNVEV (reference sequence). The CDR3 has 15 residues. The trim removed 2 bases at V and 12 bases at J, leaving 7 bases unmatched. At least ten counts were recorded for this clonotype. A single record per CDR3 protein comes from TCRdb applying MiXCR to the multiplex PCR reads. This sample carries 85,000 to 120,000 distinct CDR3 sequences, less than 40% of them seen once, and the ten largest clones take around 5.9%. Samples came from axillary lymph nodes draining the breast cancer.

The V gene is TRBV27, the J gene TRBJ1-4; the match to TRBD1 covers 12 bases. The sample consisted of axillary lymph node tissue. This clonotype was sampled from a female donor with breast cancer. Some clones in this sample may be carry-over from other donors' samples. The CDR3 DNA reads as TGTGCCAGCAGTTTACTCCGGGACAGGGGGCCCCAACTGTTTTTT. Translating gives CASSLLRDRGPQLFF.